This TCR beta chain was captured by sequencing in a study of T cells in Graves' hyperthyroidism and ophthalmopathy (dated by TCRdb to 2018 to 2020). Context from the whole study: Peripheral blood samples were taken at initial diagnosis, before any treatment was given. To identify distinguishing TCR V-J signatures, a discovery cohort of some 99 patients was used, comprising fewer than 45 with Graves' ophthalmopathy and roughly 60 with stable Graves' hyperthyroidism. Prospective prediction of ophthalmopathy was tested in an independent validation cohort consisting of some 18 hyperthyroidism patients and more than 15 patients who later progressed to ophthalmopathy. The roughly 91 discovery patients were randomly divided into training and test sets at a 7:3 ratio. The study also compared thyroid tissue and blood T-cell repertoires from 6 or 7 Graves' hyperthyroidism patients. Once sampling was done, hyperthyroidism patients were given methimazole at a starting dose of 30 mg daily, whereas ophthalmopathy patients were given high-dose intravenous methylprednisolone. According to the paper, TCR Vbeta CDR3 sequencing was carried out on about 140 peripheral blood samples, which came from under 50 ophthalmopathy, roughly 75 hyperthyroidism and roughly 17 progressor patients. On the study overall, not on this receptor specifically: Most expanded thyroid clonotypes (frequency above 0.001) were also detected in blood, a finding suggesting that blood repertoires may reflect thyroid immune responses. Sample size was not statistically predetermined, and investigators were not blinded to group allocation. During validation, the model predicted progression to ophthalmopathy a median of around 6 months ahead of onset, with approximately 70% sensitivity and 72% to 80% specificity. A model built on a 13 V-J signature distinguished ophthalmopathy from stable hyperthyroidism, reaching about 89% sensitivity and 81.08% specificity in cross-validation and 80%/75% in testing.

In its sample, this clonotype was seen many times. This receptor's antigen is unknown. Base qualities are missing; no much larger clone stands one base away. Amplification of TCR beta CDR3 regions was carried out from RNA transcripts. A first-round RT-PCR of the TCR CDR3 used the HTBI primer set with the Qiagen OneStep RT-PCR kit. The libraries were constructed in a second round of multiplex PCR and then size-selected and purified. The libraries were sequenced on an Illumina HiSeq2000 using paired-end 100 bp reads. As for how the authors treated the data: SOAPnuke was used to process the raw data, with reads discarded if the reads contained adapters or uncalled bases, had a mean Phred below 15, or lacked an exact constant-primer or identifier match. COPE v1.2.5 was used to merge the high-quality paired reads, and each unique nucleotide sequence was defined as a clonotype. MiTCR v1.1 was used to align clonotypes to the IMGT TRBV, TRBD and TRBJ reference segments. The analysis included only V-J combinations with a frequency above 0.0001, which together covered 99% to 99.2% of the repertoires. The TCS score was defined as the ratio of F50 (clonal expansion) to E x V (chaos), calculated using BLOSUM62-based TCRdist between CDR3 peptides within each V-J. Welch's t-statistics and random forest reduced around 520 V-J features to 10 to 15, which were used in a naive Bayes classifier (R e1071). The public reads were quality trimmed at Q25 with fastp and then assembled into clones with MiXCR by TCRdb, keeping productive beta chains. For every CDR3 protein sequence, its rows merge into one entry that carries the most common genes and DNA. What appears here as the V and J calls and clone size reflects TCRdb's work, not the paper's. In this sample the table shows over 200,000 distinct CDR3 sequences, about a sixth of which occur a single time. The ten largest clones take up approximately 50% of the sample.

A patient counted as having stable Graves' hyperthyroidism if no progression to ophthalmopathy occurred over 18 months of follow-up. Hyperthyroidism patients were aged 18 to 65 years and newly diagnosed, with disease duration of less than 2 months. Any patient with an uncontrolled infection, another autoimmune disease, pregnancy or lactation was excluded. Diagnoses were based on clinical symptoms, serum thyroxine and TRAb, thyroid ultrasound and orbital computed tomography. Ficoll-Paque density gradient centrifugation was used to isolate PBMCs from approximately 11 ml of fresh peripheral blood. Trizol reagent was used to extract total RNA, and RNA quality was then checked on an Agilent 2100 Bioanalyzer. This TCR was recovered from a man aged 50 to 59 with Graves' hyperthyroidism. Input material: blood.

The CDR3 protein is CASSLVGKAVTDTQYF. The nucleotides are TGTGCCAGCAGCTTAGTGGGCAAAGCGGTCACAGATACGCAGTATTTT. The chain employs TRBV11-2 and TRBJ2-3; the D region possibly corresponds to TRBD2 (5 bases align). Per the germline V gene, SGHAT is the CDR1 and FQNNGV is the CDR2. V is clipped by 1 base and J by 2 bases, and the sequence between their germline boundaries is 13 bases long. Its CDR3 holds 16 amino acids, cysteine through phenylalanine. Only the CDR3 DNA stays, 48 bases, in frame from base 1.